This T cell receptor (beta chain) was obtained from a study of blood T cell repertoires in COVID-19. Study context: Samples of COVID-19 (acute and convalescent) were obtained from the United States, Italy and Spain. Nucleic acid was either cDNA or gDNA, and it came from T cells, B-cell-depleted T cells, or PBMCs.

In the study's own analysis: Scientists estimated how many nucleated cells there were by amplifying reference gene primers. TCRdb's table, derived via immunoSEQ multiplex PCR, lists solely in-frame clones and lacks some. The V and J calls and clone size are taken from that table; D and trimming were inferred from the DNA. In the table there are about 350,000 clones, 86% of which are singletons. This CDR3 has 16 residues. Germline V CDR1 and CDR2: ENHRY, SYGVKD. Trimming took 6 bases from V and 1 from J; bases not matched to a gene: 6. Seattle patients were enrolled while actively infected and followed longitudinally.

The sequenced sample consisted of peripheral blood. The genes are TRBV10-3 and TRBJ2-2, with 9 bases lining up with TRBD2. The origin of this receptor is a woman aged 60-70 years with COVID-19, enrolled during active disease. The CDR3 loop reads CAIRKLAGENTGELFF. As DNA, the CDR3 is TGTGCCATCAGGAAATTAGCGGGGGAGAACACCGGGGAGCTGTTTTTT.